Below, 13 T cell receptor beta chains from the same sample are listed, as sequenced in a study of cytomegalovirus exposure and HLA in healthy donors. 13 Jbeta primers and 60 Vbeta primers were used for the PCR. Clones were sequenced by immunoSEQ multiplex PCR, and TCRdb holds only the in-frame ones, with some missing. There are roughly 140,000 clones in the sample; 80% occur only once, and about 5% lies in the top ten. The specimen sequenced was PBMCs. These receptors were taken from a man aged 40-49 years in good health and CMV-seronegative.

The chain carries TRBV10-1 and TRBJ1-1; perhaps TRBD1 as D (5 bases). CDR3 length equals 13 residues. V lost 3 bases, J lost 9 bases, and 14 bases lay in between. From germline, CDR1 is WNHNN and CDR2 SYGVQD (reference sequence). The CDR3 DNA sequence: TGCGCCAGCAGTGAAGCGGGGGGGGGTAAAGCTTTCTTT. Protein product: CASSEAGGGKAFF.

CDR3 loop: CASSFGGLNTEAFF. For the CDR3, the DNA is TGTGCCAGCAGTTTTGGGGGCCTGAACACTGAAGCTTTCTTT. The gene calls are TRBV27 and TRBJ1-1; D might be TRBD1 (6 bases). The CDR3 is 14 residues long. Trimming cost V 3 bases and J 0 bases, with 8 bases left between them. Germline loops: CDR1 MNHEY, CDR2 SMNVEV (reference sequence).

The V and J genes are TRBV10-2 and TRBJ2-1, with D tentatively TRBD1 (5 bases). Looked up from germline, CDR1 is WSHSY and CDR2 is SAAADI. Trimming took off 4 bases at V and 5 bases at J, with 15 bases between the two ends. The CDR3 loop spans 15 amino acids. The CDR3 sequence: CASSGTPPTDNEQFF. The CDR3 DNA reads as TGCGCCAGCAGTGGGACACCACCTACGGACAATGAGCAGTTCTTC.

The chain is built from TRBV6-5 and TRBJ2-5, with D perhaps matching TRBD1 (5 bases). Trimming pared 4 bases from V and 13 bases from J, leaving 16 bases between. The CDR3 has 12 amino acids. The germline CDR1 and CDR2 sequences are MNHEY and SVGAGI. Here the CDR3 reads CASSSNQGGVYF. DNA of the CDR3: TGTGCCAGCAGTTCAAACCAGGGTGGGGTGTACTTC.

CDR3 sequence reads: CATSTFPTGGNEKLFF. The CDR3 region has the DNA TGTGCCACCAGCACCTTCCCGACAGGGGGTAATGAAAAACTGTTTTTT. This chain uses TRBV15 with TRBJ1-4; 9 bases line up with TRBD1. V shed 4 bases, J shed 4 bases, and the junction held 7 bases outside the gene matches. The CDR3 contains 16 residues. Germline CDR1 is LNHNV and CDR2 is YYDKDF (reference sequence).

This clone has only a few counts. The V and J genes are TRBV27 and TRBJ1-1; 10 nucleotides agree with TRBD1. The CDR3 runs 14 residues. Germline V gene data show CDR1 as MNHEY and CDR2 as SMNVEV (reference sequence). With V trimmed by 6 bases and J by 4 bases, 5 bases remained unmatched. DNA of the CDR3: TGTGCCAGCAGGGGACAGGGGAGGGTCACTGAAGCTTTCTTT. This sequence encodes CASRGQGRVTEAFF.

The chain is built from TRBV5-5 and TRBJ2-7; 10 bases are a match to TRBD1. This CDR3 has 16 residues. CDR1 and CDR2 from the germline V gene are SGHKS and YYEKEE (reference sequence). Losses at the gene ends were 3 bases for V and 3 bases for J; bases not matched to a gene: 9. The chain's CDR3 is CASSWGTGARDYEQYF. CDR3 coding DNA: TGTGCCAGCAGCTGGGGGACAGGGGCGCGGGACTACGAGCAGTACTTC.

The CDR3 DNA sequence: TGTGCCAGCAGCTTTACGGGGGTCCCAGAGACCCAGTACTTC. It is translated as CASSFTGVPETQYF. The gene calls are TRBV5-8 and TRBJ2-5, with D maybe TRBD2 (6 bases). CDR3 size: 14 residues. Germline values: CDR1 SGHTS, CDR2 YDEGEE. V shed 2 bases and J shed 4 bases, with 12 bases lying between them.

In this sample, this clone turned up once. The chain recombines TRBV7-2 with TRBJ1-6; D is ambiguous. Germline V gives CDR1 SGHTA, CDR2 FQGNSA. CDR3 length: 15 residues. Trimming cost V 1 base and J 5 bases, with 9 bases left between them. CDR3 residues: CASSLGSPNNSPLHF. In nucleotides, the CDR3 is TGTGCCAGCAGCTTAGGCAGTCCGAATAATTCACCCCTCCACTTT.

The chain links TRBV7-9 to TRBJ2-7, with D uncertain. This CDR3 comprises 12 residues. CDR1 and CDR2 from the germline V gene are SEHNR and FQNEAQ (reference sequence). V was clipped by 4 bases and J by 1 base, with 5 bases between them. The chain's CDR3 is CASSSLSYEQYF. In DNA, the CDR3 is TGTGCCAGCAGCTCCTTATCCTACGAGCAGTACTTC.

Notes on this clone: The conserved phenylalanine or tryptophan is not found at the CDR3 terminus, so this likely reflects a read error. This rearrangement joins TRBV5-1 to TRBJ1-1, with 7 bases matching TRBD1. This CDR3 spans 14 amino acids. The V and J ends lost 0 bases and 3 bases, in that order; junction bases with no gene match: 2. Germline-derived CDR1 and CDR2 are SGHRS and YFSETQ. This CDR3 reads CASSLATGDTEAFV. CDR3 nucleotide sequence: TGCGCCAGCAGCTTGGCCACAGGGGACACTGAAGCTTTCGTT.

As to this clone: Germline and junction disagree at one end, which may indicate a read error. This sequence joins TRBV12-5 and TRBJ2-7; 8 positions agree with TRBD1. Germline V gene data show CDR1 as LGHNT and CDR2 as FRNRAP. The CDR3 has 14 amino acids. As DNA, the CDR3 is TGTGCTAGTGGTTCGGACAGGGCCTTCAGCGAGCAGTGCTTC. Amino acids: CASGSDRAFSEQCF. The complete variable domain, with remaining parts taken from reference TRBV12-5 and TRBJ2-7, reads DARVTQTPRHKVTEMGQEVTMRCQPILGHNTVFWYRQTMMQGLELLAYFRNRAPLDDSGMPKDRFSAEMPDATLATLKIQPSEPRDSAVYFCASGSDRAFSEQCFGPGTRLTVT.

The chain recombines TRBV10-1 with TRBJ2-7; D is uncertain. V was cut by 2 bases and J by 0 bases, with 8 bases left in between. Per germline, CDR1 WNHNN and CDR2 SYGVQD (reference sequence). The CDR3 is 14 amino acids. The CDR3 reads CASSEVSDSYEQYF. DNA of the CDR3: TGCGCCAGCAGTGAGGTGTCAGACTCCTACGAGCAGTACTTC.